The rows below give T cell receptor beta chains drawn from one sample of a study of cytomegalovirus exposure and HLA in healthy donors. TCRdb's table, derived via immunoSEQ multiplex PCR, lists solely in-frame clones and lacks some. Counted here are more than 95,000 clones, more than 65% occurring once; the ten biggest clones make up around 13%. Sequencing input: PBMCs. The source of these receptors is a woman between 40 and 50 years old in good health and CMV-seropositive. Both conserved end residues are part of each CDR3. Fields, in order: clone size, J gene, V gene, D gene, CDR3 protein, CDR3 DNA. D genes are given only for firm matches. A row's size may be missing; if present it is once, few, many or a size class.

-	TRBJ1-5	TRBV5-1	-	CASSLGAVPGPQHF	TGCGCCAGCAGCTTGGGGGCGGTTCCGGGACCCCAGCATTTT
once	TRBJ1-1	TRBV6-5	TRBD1	CASRDRGNTEAFF	TGTGCCAGCAGAGACAGGGGCAACACTGAAGCTTTCTTT
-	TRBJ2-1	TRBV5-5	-	CASSPTGHPQFF	TGTGCCAGCAGCCCTACAGGGCACCCGCAGTTCTTC
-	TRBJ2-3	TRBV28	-	CASSFPMRDTQYF	TGTGCCAGCAGTTTTCCAATGAGGGATACGCAGTATTTT
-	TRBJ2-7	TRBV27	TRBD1	CASSSRGTGPYEQYF	TGTGCCAGCAGTTCCCGAGGGACAGGGCCTTACGAGCAGTACTTC
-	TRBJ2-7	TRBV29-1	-	CSVEGSSYEQYF	TGCAGCGTTGAGGGCAGCTCCTACGAGCAGTACTTC
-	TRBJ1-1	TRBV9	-	CASSPRGGNTEAFF	TGTGCCAGCAGCCCCCGGGGGGGGAACACTGAAGCTTTCTTT
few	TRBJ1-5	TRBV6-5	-	CASSPGPGVVTQHF	TGTGCCAGCAGTCCGGGCCCAGGGGTGGTGACCCAGCATTTT
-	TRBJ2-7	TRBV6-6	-	CASSYSQSYEQYF	TGTGCCAGCAGTTACTCGCAGTCCTACGAGCAGTACTTC
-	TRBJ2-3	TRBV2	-	CASRRTGLGGTDTQYF	TGTGCCAGCAGGCGAACCGGCCTGGGCGGCACAGATACGCAGTATTTT
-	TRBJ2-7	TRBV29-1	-	CSAIEIGNEQYF	TGCAGCGCCATAGAGATCGGGAACGAGCAGTACTTC
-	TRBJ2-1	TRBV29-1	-	CSVGLGGTNEQFF	TGCAGCGTTGGCCTCGGGGGTACGAATGAGCAGTTCTTC
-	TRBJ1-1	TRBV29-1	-	CSARGYTEAFF	TGCAGCGCCAGGGGTTACACTGAAGCTTTCTTT
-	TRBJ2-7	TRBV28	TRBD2	CASSPGGGPPTPYEQYF	TGTGCCAGCAGTCCCGGGGGGGGTCCCCCGACCCCTTACGAGCAGTACTTC
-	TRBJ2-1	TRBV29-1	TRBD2	CSVGTSGSSYNEQFF	TGCAGCGTTGGGACTAGCGGAAGCTCCTACAATGAGCAGTTCTTC
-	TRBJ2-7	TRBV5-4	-	CASSSMSDSKPYEQYF	TGTGCCAGCAGCTCCATGTCGGACTCCAAACCCTACGAGCAGTACTTC
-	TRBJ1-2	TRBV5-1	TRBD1	CASSSGGQAAGGYTF	TGCGCCAGCAGCTCTGGGGGACAGGCGGCGGGTGGCTACACCTTC
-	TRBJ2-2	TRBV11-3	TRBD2	CASSLRSGRDRELFF	TGTGCCAGCAGTTTACGTAGCGGGAGAGACCGGGAGCTGTTTTTT
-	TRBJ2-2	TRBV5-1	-	CASSLSRAGGELFF	TGCGCCAGCAGCTTAAGTCGGGCGGGCGGGGAGCTGTTTTTT
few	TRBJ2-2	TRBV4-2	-	CASSQGTTNTGELFF	TGTGCCAGCAGCCAAGGGACAACGAACACCGGGGAGCTGTTTTTT
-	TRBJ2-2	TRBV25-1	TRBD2	CASGGLAGDTGELFF	TGTGCCAGCGGTGGACTAGCGGGAGACACCGGGGAGCTGTTTTTT
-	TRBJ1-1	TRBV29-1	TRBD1	CSVEAGGSRAFF	TGCAGCGTTGAGGCAGGGGGCAGCAGGGCTTTCTTT